Below are 4 T cell receptor beta chains sequenced from a single sample in a study of shared clonotypes between healthy human individuals. Terminally differentiated effector memory CD45RA+ cells were excluded from the naive CD8 cells, which were CD45RO-negative and positively selected for CCR7. The repertoire was sequenced with immunoSEQ multiplex PCR; TCRdb's copy has only in-frame clones and lacks some. The repertoire has about 2.1 million clones, about 93% of them found once; the top ten carry around 1.7%. Sequences were obtained from naive CD8+ T cells from PBMCs. These receptors came from a man between 18 and 29 years old in good health. Some clones in this sample may be carry-over from other donors' samples.

The rearrangement joins TRBV7-3 to TRBJ1-4; tentatively, D is TRBD1 (5 bases). The CDR3 sequence is 20 residues long. V lost 4 bases to trimming and J lost 3 bases, with 27 bases between them. CDR1 and CDR2 (germline): SGHTA, FQGTGA. As DNA, the CDR3 is TGTGCCAGCAGCTCCCTCACCCGGGACGGACCTACTGACGCTAATGAAAAACTGTTTTTT. Encoded protein: CASSSLTRDGPTDANEKLFF.

The V gene is TRBV28, the J gene TRBJ1-6; D remains unclear. Trimming pared 2 bases from V and 9 bases from J, leaving 5 bases between. The CDR3 spans 12 residues. Per the germline V gene, CDR1 is MDHEN and CDR2 is SYDVKM. The CDR3 loop reads CASSLGSSPLHF. The CDR3 coding sequence is TGTGCCAGCAGTTTAGGTAGTTCACCCCTCCACTTT.

The chain has TRBV4-3 and TRBJ2-7; maybe TRBD1 (5 bases). There are 13 residues in the CDR3. V gave up 1 base and J gave up 6 bases, with 10 bases separating them. Germline lookup yields CDR1 LGHNA and CDR2 YSLEER. CDR3 in amino acids: CASSQGTGSEQYF. CDR3 nucleotides: TGCGCCAGCAGCCAAGGCACAGGTTCCGAGCAGTACTTC.

The chain combines TRBV7-9 with TRBJ2-1; D possibly corresponds to TRBD2 (5 bases). V lost 7 bases to trimming and J lost 6 bases, with 19 bases between them. Germline V gives CDR1 SEHNR, CDR2 FQNEAQ (reference sequence). The CDR3 covers 15 residues. CDR3 nucleotides: TGTGCCAGCACCCCCCCCGGGAAAAGGTCCAATGAGCAGTTCTTC. As protein: CASTPPGKRSNEQFF.